Below, 9 T cell receptor beta chains from the same sample are listed, as sequenced in a study of T cells after yellow fever vaccination. TCRdb reanalysed the 5' RACE reads using MiXCR and keeps one entry per CDR3 protein. The data hold roughly 120,000 distinct CDR3 sequences, with roughly 8.9% observed a single time. Here the sequenced sample was CD8+ T cells sorted from PBMCs, taken 45 days after the yellow fever booster vaccination. Receptors were obtained from a man aged 25 to 40 who received the YFV17D yellow fever vaccine.

This clonotype was observed many times. This chain connects TRBV28 to TRBJ2-3, with D hard to call. CDR3 length: 14 residues. With 1 base removed from V and 1 base from J, the gap between germline ends came to 6 bases. CDR1 and CDR2 (germline): MDHEN, SYDVKM. The CDR3 DNA follows: TGTGCCAGCAGTTTATATATGGGCACAGATACGCAGTATTTT. Its protein is CASSLYMGTDTQYF.

This chain links TRBV9 with TRBJ2-1, with 10 bases identical to TRBD1. After removal of 4 bases from V and 7 bases from J, the junction contained 11 bases not matched to a gene. This CDR3 contains 16 residues. The V gene's germline CDR1 is SGDLS and CDR2 YYNGEE. CDR3 DNA sequence: TGTGCCAGCAGCCCCCCGGGACAGGGGCTTGCGAATGAGCAGTTCTTC. This encodes CASSPPGQGLANEQFF.

This clonotype occurred a few times. The rearrangement joins TRBV5-4 to TRBJ2-1; D remains ambiguous. The CDR3 contains 11 residues. The germline V and J ends were trimmed by 3 bases and 10 bases, with 8 bases remaining between them. Germline CDR1 SGHNT, CDR2 YYREEE (reference sequence). The CDR3 loop is CASSSAKEQFF. CDR3 bases: TGTGCCAGCAGCTCAGCAAAAGAGCAGTTCTTC.

This clonotype was recorded a few times. V usage is TRBV19 and J usage is TRBJ2-3; D gene uncertain. Germline V gene sequence: CDR1 LNHDA, CDR2 SQIVND (reference sequence). Trimming shortened V by 7 bases and J by 1 base, and 9 bases separated the two germline ends. The CDR3 consists of 13 residues. The CDR3 coding sequence is TGTGCCAGTAACACACAACGCACAGATACGCAGTATTTT. Translated, it gives CASNTQRTDTQYF.

This clonotype was seen many times. This chain uses TRBV25-1 with TRBJ2-1; D is possibly TRBD1 (5 bases). The CDR3 contains 14 residues. V lost 4 bases and J lost 2, with 9 bases in between. The germline V gene encodes CDR1 MGHDK and CDR2 SYGVNS. CDR3 DNA: TGTGCCAGCAGTGGAGACAGCGCCTACAATGAGCAGTTCTTC. It encodes CASSGDSAYNEQFF.

The chain combines TRBV19 with TRBJ2-1; the D gene is possibly TRBD2 (6 bases). Germline lookup yields CDR1 LNHDA and CDR2 SQIVND (reference sequence). The CDR3 covers 13 residues. Trimming removed 6 bases from V and 8 bases from J, with 14 bases in between. The CDR3 loop is CASSTSRGDEQFF. For the CDR3, the DNA is TGTGCCAGTAGCACTTCCCGCGGGGATGAGCAGTTCTTC. Drawing the rest from reference TRBV19 and TRBJ2-1, the complete variable domain is DGGITQSPKYLFRKEGQNVTLSCEQNLNHDAMYWYRQDPGQGLRLIYYSQIVNDFQKGDIAEGYSVSREKKESFPLTVTSAQKNPTAFYLCASSTSRGDEQFFGPGTRLTVL.

This clonotype was counted many times. CDR3 loop: CASSLRGGQPQHF. CDR3 coding DNA: TGTGCCAGCAGCTTGCGGGGAGGCCAGCCCCAGCATTTT. The chain employs TRBV11-2 and TRBJ1-5, with D unclear. V was shortened by 3 bases and J by 7 bases, with 10 bases between the two germline ends. The CDR3 loop spans 13 amino acids. From germline, CDR1 is SGHAT and CDR2 FQNNGV.

This clonotype was counted ten times or more. The chain uses TRBV9 and TRBJ2-3, with 10 bases matching TRBD2. Per the germline V gene, CDR1 is SGDLS and CDR2 is YYNGEE. The CDR3 is 16 amino acids. With 3 bases clipped from V and 3 bases from J, the junction kept 7 bases outside the gene matches. For the CDR3, the DNA is TGTGCCAGCAGCGAGGGGGAGGGACTAGCGACAGATACGCAGTATTTT. Translating gives CASSEGEGLATDTQYF.

This clonotype was seen at least ten times. The junction and the germline gene differ at one end; a read error may be behind it. The CDR3 bases are TGTGCCAGCAGCTGGACGAACAATGAAGCTTTCTTT. Its protein is CASSWTNNEAFF. V usage is TRBV5-6 and J usage is TRBJ1-1; D unclear. Germline V gene sequence: CDR1 SGHDT, CDR2 YYEEEE. The CDR3 is 12 residues long.